What follows describes a single T cell receptor beta chain. This clonotype turned up a few times. Its antigen is unknown. Per-nucleotide qualities are absent, and no much larger clonotype sits a single base away. CDR1 and CDR2 were assigned from the germline V gene as SQVTM and ANQGSEA. Counted from cysteine to phenylalanine, this CDR3 has 13 amino acids. Left in the record is the CDR3 DNA by itself, 39 bases read in frame from the first base. The germline ends are 8 bases apart after V is trimmed by 3 bases and J by 3 bases. The time point label here, explained by the study, means: patch test 1, 2 weeks after DPC sensitization. Explained via the paper, the treatment or condition label denotes: therapeutic diphenylcyclopropenone sensitization with weekly scalp DPC. Blood at each patch-test visit was drawn before the patch test was applied. Eligible patients were aged 18 to 70, diagnosed with alopecia, deemed suitable for DPC therapy, and excluded if pregnant. Total RNA was extracted from unfractionated whole blood collected in Tempus Blood RNA tubes.

This record comes from a study of human T cells and chemical hapten exposure (dated by TCRdb to about 2021). Turning to the overall study: For sensitization, 2% DPC in acetone was applied to a 2 cm by 2 cm area of upper inner arm skin. Patch testing was performed on the upper back with Finn chambers containing 0.01% DPC, and the patch tests were scored after 6 days according to International Contact Dermatitis Research Group standards. Blood samples were taken from patients before sensitization (week 0) and at 2, 6 and about 24 weeks after DPC sensitization. This study followed changes in the peripheral blood TCR repertoire in vivo during primary and secondary sensitization of alopecia patients to the hapten diphenylcyclopropenone (DPC). Alopecia areata with under or over 50% scalp involvement, alopecia totalis and alopecia universalis were represented in the patient cohort, which was mostly female. Approximately 30 alopecia patients provided blood for TCR sequencing at one to four time points (pre-sensitization, 2, 6 and 24 weeks). Libraries were pooled for sequencing, and variation in per-sample TCR yields was attributed mainly to small differences in library volumes within the pool. Throughout the study period of roughly 24 weeks, patients also received therapeutic DPC doses to the scalp every week. Study-level results and caveats: All patients had alopecia, a presumed autoimmune disease, so their immune response might differ from that of healthy individuals. Compared with pre-sensitization or healthy control sets, expanded TCRs formed significantly more large CDR3 similarity clusters, which is consistent with antigen-driven responses. Repeated subsampling changed both the strength of the expansion versus patch-test correlation and the threshold at which that correlation became significant. DPC sensitization did not change the number of TCRs with a frequency above 1 in 1000, and there was no evidence of changes in global repertoire structure. Patch test score correlated positively with the number of PT1 expanded TCRs, reaching significance at thresholds 8, 16 and 32 but not at 4.

Libraries were constructed by RACE. The reads were generated on a NextSeq 500. During library preparation, unique molecular identifiers were attached to individual cDNA molecules so that TCRs could be counted in a quantitative, reproducible way. From each blood RNA sample, both TCR alpha and TCR beta chains were sequenced. The study's own analysis went as follows. The median number of TCRs per sample was roughly 100,000, ranging from roughly 23,224 to 690,600. V, J and CDR3 annotation of the TCR reads was carried out using the Decombinator software suite. For PS versus PT1 abundance plots, all samples were subsampled to the same number of TCRs (28,000). Expanded TCRs were defined as absent before sensitization and observed at least eight times at the 2-week time point. TCRdb reworked the public reads: Q25 trimming with fastp, MiXCR clone assembly, productive beta chains retained. Rows merge per CDR3 protein into single entries with the most common DNA and genes. The authors' filters were not applied to this entry. The sample contains 370,000 or so distinct CDR3 sequences, 4.8% of them found a single time. Roughly 2.4% of the sample is taken by the ten largest.

The sample was whole blood, taken in connection with sensitization to the hapten diphenylcyclopropenone (DPC). The origin of this receptor is a woman aged 45-59 years with alopecia areata. Some clones in this sample may be carry-over from other donors' samples. The rearranged segments are TRBV29-1 and TRBJ2-2; a confident D gene designation cannot be given. The DNA is TGCAGCGTTGAGGGGAAGGACACCGGGGAGCTGTTTTTT. This translates into CSVEGKDTGELFF.